This T cell receptor (beta chain) was identified during a study of OX40 agonist ivuxolimab in advanced cancers. Across the study: The patients got ivuxolimab, which is an agonistic anti-OX40 (CD134) antibody. Three patients showed partial responses: one hepatocellular carcinoma and two cutaneous melanoma cases. Study-wide results and limits: No determination was made of the antigen specificity of the expanded peripheral T cells.

Generated by immunoSEQ multiplex PCR, the TCRdb table keeps only in-frame clones and is missing some. This table holds around 100,000 clones, around 90% found once. Looked up from germline, CDR1 is LNHDA and CDR2 is SQIVND (reference sequence). This CDR3 is built from 14 residues. Trimming stripped 4 bases from V and 3 bases from J, with 10 bases between. About this clone itself: What it recognizes is unknown.

The chain joins TRBV19 to TRBJ1-5; D is undetermined. The origin of this receptor is an adult with an advanced solid tumor such as melanoma, head and neck, liver or kidney cancer. This material consisted of CD4+ or CD8+ T cells sorted from blood, taken in a trial of the OX40 agonist ivuxolimab. CDR3 residues: CASSRGGDNQPQHF. In nucleotides, the CDR3 is TGTGCCAGTAGTAGAGGAGGTGACAATCAGCCCCAGCATTTT.